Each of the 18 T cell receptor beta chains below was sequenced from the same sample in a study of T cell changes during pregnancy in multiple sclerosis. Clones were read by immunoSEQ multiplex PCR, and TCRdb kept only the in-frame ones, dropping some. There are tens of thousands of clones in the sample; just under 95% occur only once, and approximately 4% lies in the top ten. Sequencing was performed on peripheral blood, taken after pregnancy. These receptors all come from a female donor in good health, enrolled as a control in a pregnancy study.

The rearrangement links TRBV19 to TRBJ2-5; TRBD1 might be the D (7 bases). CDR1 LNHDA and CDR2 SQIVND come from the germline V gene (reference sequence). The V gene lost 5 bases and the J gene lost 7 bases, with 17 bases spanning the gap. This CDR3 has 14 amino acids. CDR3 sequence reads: CASSSGGSGGTQYF. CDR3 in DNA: TGTGCCAGTAGTTCAGGGGGGTCCGGAGGGACCCAGTACTTC.

This CDR3 reads CASRGTGNGNTIYF. The CDR3 DNA follows: TGTGCCAGCAGGGGGACAGGGAATGGAAACACCATATATTTT. V is TRBV5-5 and J is TRBJ1-3; TRBD1 matches at 9 bases. Germline V gene sequence: CDR1 SGHKS, CDR2 YYEKEE (reference sequence). With 5 bases clipped from V and 3 bases from J, the junction kept 3 bases outside the gene matches. The CDR3 extends over 14 amino acids.

For the CDR3, the DNA is TGTGCCAGCAGCCCTTTCAGGGGCAAGGACACTGAAGCTTTCTTT. Its translation is CASSPFRGKDTEAFF. The rearrangement links TRBV7-2 to TRBJ1-1; TRBD1 might be the D (6 bases). Per the germline V gene, CDR1 is SGHTA and CDR2 is FQGNSA. The CDR3 length is 15 residues. V was shortened by 5 bases and J by 3 bases, with 16 bases between the two germline ends. Full variable domain (rest looked up from reference TRBV7-2 and TRBJ1-1): GAGVSQSPSNKVTEKGKDVELRCDPISGHTALYWYRQSLGQGLEFLIYFQGNSAPDKSGLPSDRFSAERTGGSVSTLTIQRTQQEDSAVYLCASSPFRGKDTEAFFGQGTRLTVV.

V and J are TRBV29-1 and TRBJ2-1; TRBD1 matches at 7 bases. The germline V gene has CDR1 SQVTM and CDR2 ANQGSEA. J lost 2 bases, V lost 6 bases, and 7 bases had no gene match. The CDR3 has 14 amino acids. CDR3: CSVLPGQTYNEQFF. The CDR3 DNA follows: TGCAGCGTCCTACCGGGACAGACCTACAATGAGCAGTTCTTC.

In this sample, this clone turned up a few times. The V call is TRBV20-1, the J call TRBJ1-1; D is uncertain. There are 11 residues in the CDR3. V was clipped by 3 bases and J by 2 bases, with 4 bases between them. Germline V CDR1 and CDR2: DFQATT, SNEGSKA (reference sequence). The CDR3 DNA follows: TGCAGTGCTAGTCCAAACACTGAAGCTTTCTTT. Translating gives CSASPNTEAFF.

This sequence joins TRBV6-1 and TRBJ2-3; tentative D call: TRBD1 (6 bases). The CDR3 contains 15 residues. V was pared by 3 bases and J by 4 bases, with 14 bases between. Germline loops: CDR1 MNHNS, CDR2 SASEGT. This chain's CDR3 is CASSDPRGGADTQYF. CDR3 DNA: TGTGCCAGCAGTGACCCCAGGGGTGGCGCAGATACGCAGTATTTT.

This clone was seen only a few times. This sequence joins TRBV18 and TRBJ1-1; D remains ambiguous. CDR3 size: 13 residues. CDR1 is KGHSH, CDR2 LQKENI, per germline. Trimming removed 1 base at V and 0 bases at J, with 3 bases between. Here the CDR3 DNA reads TGTGCCAGCTCACCACGTATGAACACTGAAGCTTTCTTT. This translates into CASSPRMNTEAFF.

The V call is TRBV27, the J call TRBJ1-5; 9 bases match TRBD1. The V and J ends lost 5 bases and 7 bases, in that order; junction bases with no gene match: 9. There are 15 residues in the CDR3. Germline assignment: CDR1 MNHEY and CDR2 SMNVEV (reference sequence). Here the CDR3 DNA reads TGTGCCAGCAGTCCAATCTGGACAGGGGTACAGCCCCAGCATTTT. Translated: CASSPIWTGVQPQHF.

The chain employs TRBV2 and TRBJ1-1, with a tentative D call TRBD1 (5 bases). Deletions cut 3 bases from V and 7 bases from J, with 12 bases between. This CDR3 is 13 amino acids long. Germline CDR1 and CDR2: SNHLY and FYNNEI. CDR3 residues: CASSDTLTGEAFF. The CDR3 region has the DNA TGTGCCAGCAGTGATACCTTAACAGGTGAAGCTTTCTTT.

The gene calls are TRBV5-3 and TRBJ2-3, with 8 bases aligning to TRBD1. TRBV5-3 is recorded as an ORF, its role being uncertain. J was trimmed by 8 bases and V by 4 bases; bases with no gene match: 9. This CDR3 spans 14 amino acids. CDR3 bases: TGTGCCAGAAGCCCGGACAGGGTCATATGTACGCAGTATTTT. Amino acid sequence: CARSPDRVICTQYF.

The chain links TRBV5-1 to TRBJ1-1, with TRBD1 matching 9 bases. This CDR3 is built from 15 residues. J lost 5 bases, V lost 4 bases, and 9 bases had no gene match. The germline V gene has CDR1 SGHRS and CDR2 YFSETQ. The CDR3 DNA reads TGCGCCAGCAGCGCGAATACAGGGGGCGGAACTGAAGCTTTCTTT. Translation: CASSANTGGGTEAFF.

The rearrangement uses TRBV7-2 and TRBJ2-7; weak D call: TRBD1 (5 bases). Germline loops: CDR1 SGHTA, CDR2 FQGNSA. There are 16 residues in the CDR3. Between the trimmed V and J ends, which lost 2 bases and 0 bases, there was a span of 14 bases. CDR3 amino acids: CASSLQGSAGSYEQYF. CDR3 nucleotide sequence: TGTGCCAGCAGCTTACAGGGTTCGGCAGGCTCCTACGAGCAGTACTTC.

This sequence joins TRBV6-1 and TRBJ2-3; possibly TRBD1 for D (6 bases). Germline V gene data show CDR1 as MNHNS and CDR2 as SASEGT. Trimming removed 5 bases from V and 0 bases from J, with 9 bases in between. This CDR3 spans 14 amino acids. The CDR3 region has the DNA TGTGCCAGCAGTAGACAGGCTAGCACAGATACGCAGTATTTT. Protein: CASSRQASTDTQYF.

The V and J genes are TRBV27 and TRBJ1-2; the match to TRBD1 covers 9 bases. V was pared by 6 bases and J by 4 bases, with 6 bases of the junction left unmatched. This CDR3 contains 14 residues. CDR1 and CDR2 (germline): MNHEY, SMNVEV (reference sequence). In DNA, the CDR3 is TGTGCCAGCAGCCTAACAGGGGGCGCCTATGGCTACACCTTC. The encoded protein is CASSLTGGAYGYTF.

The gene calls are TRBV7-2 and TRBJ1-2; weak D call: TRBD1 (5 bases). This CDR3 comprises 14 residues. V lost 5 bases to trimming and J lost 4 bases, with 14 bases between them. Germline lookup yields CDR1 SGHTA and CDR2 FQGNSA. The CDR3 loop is CASSPRQGSYGYTF. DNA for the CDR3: TGTGCCAGCAGCCCCCGCCAGGGATCCTATGGCTACACCTTC.

The CDR3 DNA reads as TGTGCCAGCAGCTTGATAGGGGTTATGAACACTGAAGCTTTCTTT. Translation gives CASSLIGVMNTEAFF. The chain employs TRBV5-4 and TRBJ1-1; D perhaps matches TRBD1 (5 bases). The germline V gene has CDR1 SGHNT and CDR2 YYREEE (reference sequence). Between the trimmed V and J ends, which lost 1 base and 0 bases, there was a span of 10 bases. The CDR3 consists of 15 residues.

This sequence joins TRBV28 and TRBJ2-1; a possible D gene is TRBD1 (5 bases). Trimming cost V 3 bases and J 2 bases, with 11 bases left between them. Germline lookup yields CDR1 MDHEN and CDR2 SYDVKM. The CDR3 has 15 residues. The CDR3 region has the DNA TGTGCCAGCAGTTTGGACACCGCGACCTACAATGAGCAGTTCTTC. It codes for CASSLDTATYNEQFF.

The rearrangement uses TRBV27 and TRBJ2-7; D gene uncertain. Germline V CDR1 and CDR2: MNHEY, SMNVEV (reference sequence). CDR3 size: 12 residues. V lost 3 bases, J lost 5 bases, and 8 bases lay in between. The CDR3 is CASSFHGDEQYF. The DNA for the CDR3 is TGTGCCAGCAGTTTTCACGGTGACGAGCAGTACTTC.